Below, 2 T cell receptor beta chains from the same sample are listed, as sequenced in a study of blood T cell repertoires in COVID-19. The method was immunoSEQ multiplex PCR; TCRdb's version includes in-frame clones alone and lacks a portion of them. The sample lists about 26,000 clones; approximately 92% were seen once. Source material: peripheral blood. Receptors originate from a human donor in a cohort sampled during active COVID-19.

CDR3 DNA: TGCGCCAGCGGTTCTGAGGTGTGGCGGAACACCGGGGAGCTGTTTTTT. Translating it yields CASGSEVWRNTGELFF. The chain recombines TRBV5-1 with TRBJ2-2; D remains unclear. Germline CDR1 SGHRS, CDR2 YFSETQ. Trimming removed 7 bases from V and 1 base from J, with 17 bases in between. There are 16 residues in the CDR3.

The sample holds one count of this clone. The chain couples TRBV4-2 to TRBJ2-1, with TRBD2 matching over 10 bases. V lost 1 base, J lost 6 bases, and 9 bases stayed unmatched. Germline V gene sequence: CDR1 LGHNA, CDR2 YNFKEQ. The CDR3 is 17 amino acids. This CDR3 reads CASSQAPVAGGVNEQFF. Here the CDR3 DNA reads TGTGCCAGCAGCCAAGCCCCGGTAGCGGGGGGTGTCAATGAGCAGTTCTTC.